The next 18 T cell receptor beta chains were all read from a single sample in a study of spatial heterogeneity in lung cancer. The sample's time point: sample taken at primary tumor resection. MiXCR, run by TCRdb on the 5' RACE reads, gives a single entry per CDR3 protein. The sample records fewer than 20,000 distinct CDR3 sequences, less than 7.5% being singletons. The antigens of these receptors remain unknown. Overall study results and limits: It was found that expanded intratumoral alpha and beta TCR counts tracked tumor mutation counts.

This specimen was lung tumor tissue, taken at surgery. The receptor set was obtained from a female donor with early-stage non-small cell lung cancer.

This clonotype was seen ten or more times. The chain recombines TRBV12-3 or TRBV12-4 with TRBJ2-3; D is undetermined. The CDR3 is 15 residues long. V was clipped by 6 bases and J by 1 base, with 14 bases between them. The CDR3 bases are TGTGCCAGCAGCCCCCCTAACGGCCGCACAGATACGCAGTATTTT. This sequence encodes CASSPPNGRTDTQYF.

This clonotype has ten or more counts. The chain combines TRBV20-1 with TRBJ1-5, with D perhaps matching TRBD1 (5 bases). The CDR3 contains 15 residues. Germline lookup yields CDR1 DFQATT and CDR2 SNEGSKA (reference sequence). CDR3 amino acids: CSGKAWGNSNQPQHF. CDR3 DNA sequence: TGCAGCGGAAAGGCTTGGGGGAATAGCAATCAGCCCCAGCATTTT.

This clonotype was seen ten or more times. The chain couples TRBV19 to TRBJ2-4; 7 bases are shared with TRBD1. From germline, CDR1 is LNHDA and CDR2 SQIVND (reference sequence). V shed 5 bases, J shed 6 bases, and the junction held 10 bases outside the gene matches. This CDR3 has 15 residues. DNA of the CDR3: TGTGCCAGTAGTTACGGGACAGTCGGTGGAAACATTCAGTACTTC. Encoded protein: CASSYGTVGGNIQYF.

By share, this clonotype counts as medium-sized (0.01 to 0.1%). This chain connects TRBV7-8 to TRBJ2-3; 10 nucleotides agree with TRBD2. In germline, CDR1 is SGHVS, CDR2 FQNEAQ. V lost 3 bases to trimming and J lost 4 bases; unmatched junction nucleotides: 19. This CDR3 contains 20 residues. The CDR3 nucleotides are TGTGCCAGCAGCTTCTCGGGCTCAACTAGCGGGGATCGGCCGGCAGATACGCAGTATTTT. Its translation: CASSFSGSTSGDRPADTQYF.

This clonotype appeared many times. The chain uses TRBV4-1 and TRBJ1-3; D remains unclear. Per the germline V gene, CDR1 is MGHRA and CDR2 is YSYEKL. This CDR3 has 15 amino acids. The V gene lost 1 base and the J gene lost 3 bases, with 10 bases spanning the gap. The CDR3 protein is CASSQGISSGNTIYF. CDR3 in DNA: TGCGCCAGCAGCCAAGGAATTTCCAGTGGAAACACCATATATTTT.

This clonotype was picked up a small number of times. The CDR3 bases are TGTGCCAGTACGAGACTCACCTACACCGGGGAGCTGTTTTTT. Amino acid sequence: CASTRLTYTGELFF. The chain combines TRBV19 with TRBJ2-2; D gene ambiguous. Germline V gene sequence: CDR1 LNHDA, CDR2 SQIVND (reference sequence). This CDR3 is built from 14 residues. Trimming removed 7 bases from V and 3 bases from J, with 12 bases in between.

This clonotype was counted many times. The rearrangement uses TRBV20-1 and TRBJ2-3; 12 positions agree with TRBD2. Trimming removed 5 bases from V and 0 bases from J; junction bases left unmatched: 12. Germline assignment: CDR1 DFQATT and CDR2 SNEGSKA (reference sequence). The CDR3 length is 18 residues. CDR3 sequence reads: CSAPPRLAGVGSTDTQYF. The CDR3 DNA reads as TGCAGTGCTCCCCCGAGACTAGCGGGAGTTGGTAGCACAGATACGCAGTATTTT.

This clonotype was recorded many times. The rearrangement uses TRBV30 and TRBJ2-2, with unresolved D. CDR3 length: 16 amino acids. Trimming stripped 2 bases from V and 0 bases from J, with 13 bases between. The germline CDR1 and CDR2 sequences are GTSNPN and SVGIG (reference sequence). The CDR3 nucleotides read TGTGCCTGGAGTACCCGTACAAGCGCGAACACCGGGGAGCTGTTTTTT. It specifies CAWSTRTSANTGELFF.

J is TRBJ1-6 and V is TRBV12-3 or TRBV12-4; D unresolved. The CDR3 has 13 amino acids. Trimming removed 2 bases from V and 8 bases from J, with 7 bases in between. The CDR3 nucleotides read TGTGCCAGCAGTTTAACAGCGTATTCACCCCTCCACTTT. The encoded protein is CASSLTAYSPLHF.

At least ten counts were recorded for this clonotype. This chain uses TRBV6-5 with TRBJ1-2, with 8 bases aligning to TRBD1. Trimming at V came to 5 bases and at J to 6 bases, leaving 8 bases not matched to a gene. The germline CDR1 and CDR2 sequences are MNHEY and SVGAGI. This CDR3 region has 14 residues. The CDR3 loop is CASSRDRPGDGYTF. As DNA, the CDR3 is TGTGCCAGCAGTCGGGACAGGCCCGGGGATGGCTACACCTTC.

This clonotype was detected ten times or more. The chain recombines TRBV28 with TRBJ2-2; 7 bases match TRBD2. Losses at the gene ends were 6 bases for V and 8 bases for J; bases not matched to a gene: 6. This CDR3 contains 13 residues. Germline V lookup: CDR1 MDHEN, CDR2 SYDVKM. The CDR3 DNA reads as TGTGCCAGCAGAAGGACTAGTAGTGGGGAGCTGTTTTTT. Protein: CASRRTSSGELFF.

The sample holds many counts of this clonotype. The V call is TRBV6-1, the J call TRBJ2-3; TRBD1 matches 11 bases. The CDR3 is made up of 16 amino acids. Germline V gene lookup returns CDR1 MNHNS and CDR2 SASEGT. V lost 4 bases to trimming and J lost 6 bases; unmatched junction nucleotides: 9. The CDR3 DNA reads TGTGCCAGCAGTGGGGTGGTGGGACAGGGGGTGGATACGCAGTATTTT. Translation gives CASSGVVGQGVDTQYF.

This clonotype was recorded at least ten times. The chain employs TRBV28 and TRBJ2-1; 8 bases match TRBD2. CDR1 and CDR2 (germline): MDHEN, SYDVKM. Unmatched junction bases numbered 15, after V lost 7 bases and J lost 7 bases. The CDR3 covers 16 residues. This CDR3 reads CASIGSGQRERNEQFF. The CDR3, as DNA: TGTGCCAGCATCGGGTCCGGGCAGCGGGAGAGGAATGAGCAGTTCTTC.

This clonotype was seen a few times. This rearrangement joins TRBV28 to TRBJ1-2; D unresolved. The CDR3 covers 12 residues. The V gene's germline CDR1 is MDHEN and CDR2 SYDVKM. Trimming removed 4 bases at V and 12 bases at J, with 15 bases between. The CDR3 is CASSSTTAPHTF. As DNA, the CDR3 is TGTGCCAGCAGTTCCACTACGGCCCCTCACACCTTC.

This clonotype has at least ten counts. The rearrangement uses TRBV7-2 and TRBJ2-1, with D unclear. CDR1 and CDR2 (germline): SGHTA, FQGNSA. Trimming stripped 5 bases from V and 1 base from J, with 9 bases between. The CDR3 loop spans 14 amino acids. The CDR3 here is CASSPRISYNEQFF. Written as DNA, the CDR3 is TGTGCCAGCAGCCCGAGAATATCCTACAATGAGCAGTTCTTC.

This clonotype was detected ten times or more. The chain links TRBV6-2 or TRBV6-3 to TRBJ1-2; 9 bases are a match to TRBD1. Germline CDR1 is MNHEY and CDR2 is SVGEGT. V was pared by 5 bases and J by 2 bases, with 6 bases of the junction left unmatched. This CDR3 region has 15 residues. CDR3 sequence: CASSPRGQGNYGYTF. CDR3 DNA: TGTGCCAGCAGTCCCCGAGGACAGGGGAACTATGGCTACACCTTC.

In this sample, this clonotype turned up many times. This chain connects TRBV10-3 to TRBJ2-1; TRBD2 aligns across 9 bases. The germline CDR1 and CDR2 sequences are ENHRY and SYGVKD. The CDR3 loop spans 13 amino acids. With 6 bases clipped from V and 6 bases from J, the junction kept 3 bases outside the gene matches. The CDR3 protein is CAISRLAANEQFF. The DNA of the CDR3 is TGTGCCATCAGCAGACTAGCGGCCAATGAGCAGTTCTTC.

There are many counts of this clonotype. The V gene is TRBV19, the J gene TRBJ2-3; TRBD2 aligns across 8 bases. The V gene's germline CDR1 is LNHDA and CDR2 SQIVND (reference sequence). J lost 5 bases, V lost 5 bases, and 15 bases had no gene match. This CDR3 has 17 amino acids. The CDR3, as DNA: TGTGCCAGTAGTCTCACTAGCGGAGGCTCCGGTAGAGATACGCAGTATTTT. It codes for CASSLTSGGSGRDTQYF.